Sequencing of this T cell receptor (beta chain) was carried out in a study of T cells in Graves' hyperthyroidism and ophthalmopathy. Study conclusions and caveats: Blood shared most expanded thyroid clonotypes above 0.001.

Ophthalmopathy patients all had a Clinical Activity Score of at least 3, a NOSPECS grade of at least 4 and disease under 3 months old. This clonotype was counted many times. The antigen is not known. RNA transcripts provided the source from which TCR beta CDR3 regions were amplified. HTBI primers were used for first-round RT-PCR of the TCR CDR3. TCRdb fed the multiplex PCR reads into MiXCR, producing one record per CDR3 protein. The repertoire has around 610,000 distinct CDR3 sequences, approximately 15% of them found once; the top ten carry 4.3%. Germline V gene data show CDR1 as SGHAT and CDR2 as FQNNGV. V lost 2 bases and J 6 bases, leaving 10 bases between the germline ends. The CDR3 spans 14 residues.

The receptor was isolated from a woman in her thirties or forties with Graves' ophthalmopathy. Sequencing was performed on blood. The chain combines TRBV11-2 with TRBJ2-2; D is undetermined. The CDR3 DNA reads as TGTGCCAGCAGCTTACTCCTCGGACCCGGGGAGCTGTTTTTT. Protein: CASSLLLGPGELFF.